This T cell receptor beta chain was observed in a study of T cell responses to AZD1222 COVID-19 vaccine. As regards this clone: What it binds is not known.

Assay: immunoSEQ multiplex PCR; the TCRdb copy retains only in-frame clones and omits some. This sample yields around 75,000 clones, of which approximately 90% are seen a single time; about a tenth belongs to the top ten. The CDR3 extends over 15 amino acids. Germline values: CDR1 MRHNA, CDR2 SNTAGT. Trimming stripped 2 bases from V and 3 bases from J, with 11 bases between. Whole-study results and caveats: There were mostly white British donors and more females than males, and clonal diversity was possibly underestimated. Only five or six AZD1222 recipients were seropositive at baseline.

The chain is built from TRBV6-4 and TRBJ2-1; D ambiguous. Sample: peripheral blood, taken 28 days after the second dose of the MenACWY control vaccine. This TCR was sampled from an adult who received the MenACWY meningococcal vaccine as a control. CDR3 sequence: CASSDTRGVYNEQFF. The CDR3 DNA reads TGTGCCAGCAGTGACACCCGAGGTGTCTACAATGAGCAGTTCTTC.